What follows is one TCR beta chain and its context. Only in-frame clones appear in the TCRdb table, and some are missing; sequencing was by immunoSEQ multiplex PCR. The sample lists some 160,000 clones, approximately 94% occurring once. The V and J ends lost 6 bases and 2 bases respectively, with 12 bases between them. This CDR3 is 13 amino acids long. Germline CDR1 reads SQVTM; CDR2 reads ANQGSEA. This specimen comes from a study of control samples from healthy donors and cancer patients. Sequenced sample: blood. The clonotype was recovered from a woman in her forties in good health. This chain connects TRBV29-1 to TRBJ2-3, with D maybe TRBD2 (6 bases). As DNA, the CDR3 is TGCAGCGTAGCCCAGGGACTCACAGATACGCAGTATTTT. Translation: CSVAQGLTDTQYF.